These 32 T cell receptor beta chains were all obtained from the same sample, sequenced in a study of blood T cell repertoires in COVID-19 (TCRdb year 2020). Library method: the immunoSEQ multiplex PCR assay. TCRdb limited this immuneACCESS table to in-frame rearrangements with V and J called. A share of clones is missing; checked studies link under half to unresolved V genes, and the rest is unexplained. The sample contains hundreds of thousands of clones, 80% to 90% of them found a single time. 15% to 20% of the sample comes from the top ten. The source material was peripheral blood. These receptors all come from a woman aged 80 or over with active or convalescent COVID-19.

The V gene is TRBV7-8, the J gene TRBJ2-3; TRBD1 agrees at 9 bases. There are 15 residues in the CDR3. Germline lookup yields CDR1 SGHVS and CDR2 FQNEAQ. V lost 0 bases, J lost 5 bases, and 3 bases stayed unmatched. The CDR3 DNA is TGTGCCAGCAGCTTAGCAAGGACAGGGGAAGATACGCAGTATTTT. Translating it yields CASSLARTGEDTQYF.

V is TRBV24-1 and J is TRBJ2-5; 7 nucleotides agree with TRBD1. The CDR3 contains 14 residues. Germline V CDR1 and CDR2: KGHDR, SFDVKD. After removal of 3 bases from V and 6 bases from J, the junction contained 6 bases not matched to a gene. The CDR3 here is CATSDPTGVKTQYF. The DNA for the CDR3 is TGTGCCACCAGTGATCCAACAGGGGTGAAGACCCAGTACTTC.

This sequence joins TRBV5-1 and TRBJ2-1; unclear D gene. The CDR3 spans 15 residues. V was shortened by 0 bases and J by 1 base, with 8 bases between the two germline ends. The germline V gene has CDR1 SGHRS and CDR2 YFSETQ. This CDR3 reads CASSLGQTSYNEQFF. For the CDR3, the DNA is TGCGCCAGCAGCTTGGGGCAGACTTCCTACAATGAGCAGTTCTTC.

The V call is TRBV9, the J call TRBJ1-4; 8 bases map to TRBD1. The ends lost 4 bases at V and 3 bases at J; junction bases unmatched: 2. CDR3 length: 14 residues. The germline gives CDR1 SGDLS, CDR2 YYNGEE. CDR3 loop: CASSTTGANEKLFF. The CDR3 region has the DNA TGTGCCAGCAGCACGACAGGGGCTAATGAAAAACTGTTTTTT. The full variable domain, in which reference TRBV9 and TRBJ1-4 provide the parts outside the CDR3, is DSGVTQTPKHLITATGQRVTLRCSPRSGDLSVYWYQQSLDQGLQFLIQYYNGEERAKGNILERFSAQQFPDLHSELNLSSLELGDSALYFCASSTTGANEKLFFGSGTQLSVL.

This clone was observed a handful of times. The chain employs TRBV6-5 and TRBJ1-2, with 8 bases that match TRBD1. Germline CDR1 MNHEY, CDR2 SVGAGI. V shed 3 bases and J 8 bases; nucleotides not matched to a gene: 8. This CDR3 contains 14 residues. CDR3 nucleotides: TGTGCCAGCAGTTATGGGACAGGACTGATGGGCTACACCTTC. This gives the protein CASSYGTGLMGYTF.

The chain combines TRBV19 with TRBJ1-1, with TRBD1 matching over 8 bases. Per the germline V gene, CDR1 is LNHDA and CDR2 is SQIVND (reference sequence). V lost 5 bases to trimming and J lost 3 bases; unmatched junction nucleotides: 2. The CDR3 contains 13 residues. CDR3 sequence reads: CASSGQGYTEAFF. CDR3 DNA sequence: TGTGCCAGTAGTGGACAGGGCTACACTGAAGCTTTCTTT. The full variable domain, its missing parts supplied by reference TRBV19 and TRBJ1-1, is DGGITQSPKYLFRKEGQNVTLSCEQNLNHDAMYWYRQDPGQGLRLIYYSQIVNDFQKGDIAEGYSVSREKKESFPLTVTSAQKNPTAFYLCASSGQGYTEAFFGQGTRLTVV.

This chain connects TRBV6-5 to TRBJ2-3; 9 nucleotides agree with TRBD2. CDR3 length: 16 amino acids. The germline V gene encodes CDR1 MNHEY and CDR2 SVGAGI. V was clipped by 2 bases and J by 6 bases; unmatched bases: 9. The CDR3 DNA follows: TGTGCCAGCAGTTACGGCGGTAGCGGGAGTCGGGATACGCAGTATTTT. Amino acid sequence: CASSYGGSGSRDTQYF.

The chain couples TRBV5-1 to TRBJ2-3; 15 bases align to TRBD2. V was clipped by 2 bases and J by 3 bases; unmatched bases: 7. Looked up from germline, CDR1 is SGHRS and CDR2 is YFSETQ. The CDR3 consists of 18 residues. CDR3 protein: CASSFGLAGGIKTDTQYF. In DNA form, the CDR3 reads TGCGCCAGCAGCTTCGGACTAGCGGGGGGGATAAAGACAGATACGCAGTATTTT.

V gene TRBV19 combines with J gene TRBJ2-7; 10 bases agree with TRBD1. This CDR3 has 16 residues. Germline CDR1 and CDR2: LNHDA and SQIVND (reference sequence). V lost 5 bases to trimming and J lost 1 base; unmatched junction nucleotides: 8. The CDR3 loop reads CASSASGDRGSYEQYF. CDR3 in DNA: TGTGCCAGTAGTGCCTCCGGGGACAGGGGTTCCTACGAGCAGTACTTC.

This clone was detected only once. The chain employs TRBV14 and TRBJ2-4, with 10 bases lining up with TRBD2. CDR3 length: 16 amino acids. Losses at the gene ends were 2 bases for V and 2 bases for J; bases not matched to a gene: 3. Germline CDR1 is SGHDN and CDR2 is FVKESK. CDR3 region: CASSQLAGDSKNIQYF. The CDR3 DNA follows: TGTGCCAGCAGCCAACTAGCGGGGGATTCCAAAAACATTCAGTACTTC.

The chain is built from TRBV29-1 and TRBJ1-4; D possibly corresponds to TRBD1 (6 bases). V lost 1 base, J lost 14 bases, and 17 bases lay in between. This CDR3 spans 13 amino acids. CDR1 is SQVTM and CDR2 is ANQGSEA in the germline V gene. The CDR3 DNA sequence: TGCAGCGTTGAAGTAGAACAGGGATTACGGCTGTTTTTT. Protein: CSVEVEQGLRLFF.

The chain is built from TRBV25-1 and TRBJ1-1; possibly TRBD1 for D (5 bases). V lost 4 bases and J 5 bases, leaving 14 bases between the germline ends. The CDR3 length is 14 residues. The germline V gene has CDR1 MGHDK and CDR2 SYGVNS. Written as DNA, the CDR3 is TGTGCCAGCAGTGGGACCACAGGAGGGACTGAAGCTTTCTTT. This codes for CASSGTTGGTEAFF.

V and J are TRBV7-2 and TRBJ2-2; 10 positions agree with TRBD2. Germline CDR1 and CDR2: SGHTA and FQGNSA. J gave up 1 base and V 6 bases, and 2 bases lay outside the gene matches. This CDR3 is built from 15 residues. CDR3 protein: CASRRTSGNTGELFF. DNA for the CDR3: TGTGCCAGCAGGAGGACTAGCGGGAACACCGGGGAGCTGTTTTTT.

The chain uses TRBV4-2 and TRBJ1-1, with D possibly TRBD1 on 6 matching bases. The CDR3 runs to 22 residues. The germline CDR1 and CDR2 sequences are LGHNA and YNFKEQ. The V gene lost 4 bases and the J gene lost 0 bases, with 33 bases spanning the gap. CDR3 nucleotide sequence: TGTGCCAGCAGCCGCAAGATAAAAGGAGAACAGAGACCAGGGGTTATGAACACTGAAGCTTTCTTT. As protein: CASSRKIKGEQRPGVMNTEAFF.

The chain couples TRBV28 to TRBJ2-3; 8 bases fit TRBD2. J gave up 2 bases and V 6 bases, and 7 bases lay outside the gene matches. The CDR3 contains 15 residues. Germline CDR1 reads MDHEN; CDR2 reads SYDVKM. Here the CDR3 reads CASSPVSGITDTQYF. In DNA form, the CDR3 reads TGTGCCAGCAGCCCAGTTAGCGGGATCACAGATACGCAGTATTTT.

The chain employs TRBV5-4 and TRBJ1-2, with D possibly being TRBD1 (5 bases). This CDR3 comprises 14 residues. Looked up from germline, CDR1 is SGHNT and CDR2 is YYREEE (reference sequence). Trimming pared 4 bases from V and 3 bases from J, leaving 13 bases between. The CDR3 region has the DNA TGTGCCAGCAGCGTAGCTTGGGGGGACTATGGCTACACCTTC. Encoded protein: CASSVAWGDYGYTF.

This clone was seen a handful of times. This sequence joins TRBV5-1 and TRBJ2-2; D call uncertain. This CDR3 contains 15 residues. CDR1 is SGHRS and CDR2 is YFSETQ in the germline V gene. Trimming pared 5 bases from V and 4 bases from J, leaving 15 bases between. The CDR3 sequence: CASRTPFGGTGELFF. Here the CDR3 DNA reads TGCGCCAGCAGAACCCCTTTCGGTGGCACCGGGGAGCTGTTTTTT.

V is TRBV5-1 and J is TRBJ1-5; weak D call: TRBD1 (6 bases). CDR3 length equals 14 residues. The V gene lost 5 bases and the J gene lost 3 bases, with 12 bases spanning the gap. CDR1 is SGHRS, CDR2 YFSETQ, per germline. CDR3 residues: CASRQSGDNQPQHF. The CDR3 DNA sequence: TGCGCCAGCAGACAGTCAGGGGACAATCAGCCCCAGCATTTT.

The chain joins TRBV12-3 or TRBV12-4 to TRBJ2-5; a possible D gene is TRBD1 (5 bases). CDR3 length: 13 amino acids. Trimming removed 1 base at V and 5 bases at J, with 8 bases between. CDR3 DNA sequence: TGTGCCAGCAGTTTAGTAGGGGCCGAGACCCAGTACTTC. It yields the protein CASSLVGAETQYF.

V gene TRBV5-1 combines with J gene TRBJ1-2, with D hard to call. Germline V gene lookup returns CDR1 SGHRS and CDR2 YFSETQ. The CDR3 length is 15 residues. V was clipped by 3 bases and J by 4 bases, with 16 bases between them. The CDR3, as DNA: TGCGCCAGCAGCTCGGATGAGGGCCCTATCTATGGCTACACCTTC. As protein: CASSSDEGPIYGYTF.

CDR3 residues: CASSGTGPFYGYTF. CDR3 DNA: TGTGCCTCATCCGGGACAGGTCCTTTCTATGGCTACACCTTC. The chain is built from TRBV30 and TRBJ1-2; 8 nucleotides align to TRBD1. In germline, CDR1 is GTSNPN, CDR2 SVGIG (reference sequence). The CDR3 extends over 14 amino acids. The V segment lost 7 bases and the J segment 4 bases; nucleotides outside the gene matches: 11.

The chain combines TRBV28 with TRBJ1-2; possibly TRBD1 for D (5 bases). The V gene's germline CDR1 is MDHEN and CDR2 SYDVKM. The CDR3 spans 15 residues. Trimming shortened V by 3 bases and J by 1 base, and 12 bases separated the two germline ends. The CDR3 region is CASSLGGSFNYGYTF. DNA for the CDR3: TGTGCCAGCAGTTTGGGGGGTAGTTTTAACTATGGCTACACCTTC.

The chain uses TRBV9 and TRBJ2-1; TRBD1 is a possible D gene (5 bases). Germline V CDR1 and CDR2: SGDLS, YYNGEE. Trimming pared 4 bases from V and 5 bases from J, leaving 13 bases between. The CDR3 covers 14 residues. The CDR3 spells CASSQLGQNNEQFF. CDR3 bases: TGTGCCAGCAGCCAACTGGGGCAGAACAATGAGCAGTTCTTC.

The V call is TRBV6-2 or TRBV6-3, the J call TRBJ2-3; 13 nucleotides align to TRBD2. This CDR3 is built from 16 residues. V was pared by 5 bases and J by 8 bases, with 10 bases of the junction left unmatched. From germline, CDR1 is MNHEY and CDR2 SVGEGT. In DNA form, the CDR3 reads TGTGCCAGCAGTCCCGGGACTAGCGGGACCCGCGGTACGCAGTATTTT. Encoded protein: CASSPGTSGTRGTQYF.

The chain combines TRBV5-1 with TRBJ2-3; 9 bases line up with TRBD1. The V gene end was trimmed by 0 bases and the J gene end by 4 bases; junction bases not matched to a gene: 3. CDR3 length equals 15 residues. Germline V CDR1 and CDR2: SGHRS, YFSETQ. The CDR3 sequence is CASSLDGQGSDTQYF. The DNA for the CDR3 is TGCGCCAGCAGCTTGGACGGACAGGGGTCAGATACGCAGTATTTT. Based on the CDR3 plus reference TRBV5-1 and TRBJ2-3, the full variable domain is KAGVTQTPRYLIKTRGQQVTLSCSPISGHRSVSWYQQTPGQGLQFLFEYFSETQRNKGNFPGRFSGRQFSNSRSEMNVSTLELGDSALYLCASSLDGQGSDTQYFGPGTRLTVL.

The chain carries TRBV4-3 and TRBJ2-7; TRBD1 might be the D (5 bases). The CDR3 runs to 12 residues. Germline values: CDR1 LGHNA, CDR2 YSLEER. Deletions cut 1 base from V and 5 bases from J, with 6 bases between. The chain's CDR3 is CASSQGRDEQYF. The CDR3 DNA sequence: TGCGCCAGCAGCCAAGGCAGGGACGAGCAGTACTTC.

The CDR3 coding sequence is TGTGCCTCCCGGTCCGGGACAGAATACGAGCAGTACTTC. Protein product: CASRSGTEYEQYF. The chain recombines TRBV28 with TRBJ2-7; 7 positions agree with TRBD1. This CDR3 contains 13 residues. Germline V gene sequence: CDR1 MDHEN, CDR2 SYDVKM. V lost 11 bases and J lost 4; bases outside the gene matches: 11.

V and J are TRBV24-1 and TRBJ1-1, with unresolved D. This CDR3 has 14 amino acids. Trimming left V 3 bases short and J 4 bases short, with 11 bases between. CDR1 and CDR2 (germline): KGHDR, SFDVKD. CDR3 DNA: TGTGCCACCAGTGATGCCTCTCGAGGCACTGAAGCTTTCTTT. Its translation is CATSDASRGTEAFF.

This chain joins TRBV9 and TRBJ2-3, with 7 bases aligning to TRBD2. Germline V CDR1 and CDR2: SGDLS, YYNGEE. Trimming removed 3 bases from V and 2 bases from J; junction bases left unmatched: 6. CDR3 length equals 15 residues. The CDR3 DNA reads as TGTGCCAGCAGCGGGACAAGCGGGGACACAGATACGCAGTATTTT. It encodes CASSGTSGDTDTQYF.

This sequence joins TRBV6-2 or TRBV6-3 and TRBJ1-4; TRBD1 aligns across 10 bases. The V and J ends lost 2 bases and 13 bases, in that order; junction bases with no gene match: 10. The germline gives CDR1 MNHEY, CDR2 SVGEGT. The CDR3 is 15 residues long. The CDR3, as DNA: TGTGCCAGCAGTTACCGGACAGGGGGGATGAACGGACTGTTTTTT. Its translation: CASSYRTGGMNGLFF.

V and J are TRBV6-6 and TRBJ2-3; 11 bases align to TRBD2. This CDR3 has 16 residues. Germline CDR1 reads MNHNY; CDR2 reads SVGAGI (reference sequence). V was pared by 6 bases and J by 2 bases, with 7 bases of the junction left unmatched. The CDR3 is CASSLRTSGSTDTQYF. CDR3 DNA: TGTGCCAGCAGCCTCCGGACTAGCGGGTCCACAGATACGCAGTATTTT.

The chain carries TRBV3-1 (or the pseudogene TRBV3-2) and TRBJ1-1, with no clear D. V was clipped by 4 bases and J by 4 bases, with 28 bases between them. From germline, CDR1 is LGHDT and CDR2 YNNKEL (reference sequence). The CDR3 loop spans 19 amino acids. CDR3 region: CASSLTSSPPLNSGTEAFF. As DNA, the CDR3 is TGTGCCAGCAGCCTCACATCGTCCCCCCCGCTAAATTCGGGCACTGAAGCTTTCTTT.